These 5 T cell receptor beta chains were sequenced from one sample in a study of blood T cell repertoires in COVID-19. The protocol was immunoSEQ multiplex PCR, while the TCRdb copy is restricted to in-frame clones and leaves out a portion. The sample yields about 87,000 clones, around 87% seen once. Sequencing used peripheral blood. All receptors derive from a man in his forties with acute or convalescent COVID-19.

This clone has a single count. This chain joins TRBV5-1 and TRBJ1-6, with TRBD1 identical over 8 bases. From germline, CDR1 is SGHRS and CDR2 YFSETQ. Trimming took 8 bases from V and 10 from J; bases not matched to a gene: 8. The CDR3 has 13 amino acids. As DNA, the CDR3 is TGCGCCAGTTCCGGGACAGGTGGATCACCCCTCCACTTT. Protein product: CASSGTGGSPLHF.

This clone occurred many times. This chain links TRBV11-3 with TRBJ2-1; perhaps TRBD1 as D (5 bases). CDR1 SGHNT and CDR2 YENEEA come from the germline V gene. The CDR3 runs 15 residues. With 2 bases removed from V and 5 bases from J, the gap between germline ends came to 13 bases. CDR3 sequence (DNA): TGTGCCAGCAGCTTATTCTCCACAGGCAACAATGAGCAGTTCTTC. This sequence encodes CASSLFSTGNNEQFF.

V is TRBV21-1 and J is TRBJ1-5. TRBV21-1 is described as a pseudogene. This CDR3 has 13 residues. CDR3 DNA: TGTGCCAGCCCCGCAAGCCGGGATACTCCCCAGCATTTT. Residues: CASPASRDTPQHF.

This clone occurred once. The chain recombines TRBV19 with TRBJ2-7; D ambiguous. The CDR3 contains 14 residues. V was shortened by 3 bases and J by 0 bases, with 9 bases between the two germline ends. Germline CDR1 reads LNHDA; CDR2 reads SQIVND (reference sequence). DNA for the CDR3: TGTGCCAGTAGTATGGTAGCAGACTCCTACGAGCAGTACTTC. It encodes CASSMVADSYEQYF.

This clone was detected once. V gene TRBV15 combines with J gene TRBJ2-7; D is undetermined. V was trimmed by 0 bases and J by 3 bases, leaving 6 bases between them. Per the germline V gene, CDR1 is LNHNV and CDR2 is YYDKDF (reference sequence). The CDR3 is 13 residues long. This CDR3 is CATSRDLSYEQYF. CDR3 bases: TGTGCCACCAGCAGAGATCTGAGCTACGAGCAGTACTTC.